This T cell receptor (beta chain) originates from a study of shared clonotypes between healthy human individuals. Looking at the study overall: The donors, a couple of women and a few men, were aged 18 to 49. Findings of the study overall: Sequencing of the sorted subsets was shown by rarefaction to be incomplete despite large depth.

In the case of this clone: Antigen: not known.

Evenly divided among several immunoSEQ plates was the genomic DNA of each subset. TCRdb keeps only in-frame clones here, not all; method: immunoSEQ multiplex PCR. The sample lists roughly 2.5 million clones; approximately 92% were seen once. CDR1 is SGHTA and CDR2 is FQGTGA in the germline V gene. There are 14 residues in the CDR3. Trimming took off 6 bases at V and 1 base at J, with 12 bases between the two ends. The source material was naive CD4+ T cells sorted from blood. Subset given: CD45RA+ positively selected. V is TRBV7-3 and J is TRBJ1-1, with TRBD1 as a possible D gene (5 bases). The clonotype originates from a man aged 18 to 30 in good health. This chain's CDR3 is CASSSDRENTEAFF. As DNA, the CDR3 is TGTGCCAGCAGTTCCGACAGAGAGAACACTGAAGCTTTCTTT.